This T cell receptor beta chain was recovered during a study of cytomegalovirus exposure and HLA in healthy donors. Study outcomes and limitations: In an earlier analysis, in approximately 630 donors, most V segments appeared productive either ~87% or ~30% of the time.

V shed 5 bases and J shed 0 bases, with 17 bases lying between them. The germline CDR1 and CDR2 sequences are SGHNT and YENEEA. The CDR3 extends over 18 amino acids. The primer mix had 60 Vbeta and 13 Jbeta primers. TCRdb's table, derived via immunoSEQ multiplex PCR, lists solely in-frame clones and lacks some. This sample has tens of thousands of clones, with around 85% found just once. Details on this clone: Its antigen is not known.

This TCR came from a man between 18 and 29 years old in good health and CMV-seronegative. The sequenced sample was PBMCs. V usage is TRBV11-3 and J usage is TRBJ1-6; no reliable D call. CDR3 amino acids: CASSLKGFYSSYNSPLHF. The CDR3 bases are TGTGCCAGCAGCCTTAAAGGTTTTTACAGCTCCTATAATTCACCCCTCCACTTT.